A single TCR beta chain is shown here with its context. Amplification targeted TCR beta CDR3 regions from RNA transcripts. The study used the HTBI primer set for a first-round RT-PCR of the TCR CDR3. TCRdb redid the calling of the multiplex PCR reads with MiXCR, one entry per CDR3 protein. The profile covers about 640,000 distinct CDR3 sequences, with around 20% appearing a single time and 34% taken by the ten largest. CDR1 is SEHNR, CDR2 FQNEAQ, per germline (reference sequence). The V gene lost 1 base and the J gene lost 2 bases, with 9 bases spanning the gap. The CDR3 is 15 residues long. The data are from a study of T cells in Graves' hyperthyroidism and ophthalmopathy.

This TCR was recovered from a man aged 25-45 years with Graves' ophthalmopathy. Sequencing used blood. The gene calls are TRBV7-9 and TRBJ2-1, with D perhaps given as TRBD1 or TRBD2 (5 bases each). The DNA for the CDR3 is TGTGCCAGCAGCTTAGTTCGGGGACCCTACAATGAGCAGTTCTTC. Translated: CASSLVRGPYNEQFF. Together with reference TRBV7-9 and TRBJ2-1, the CDR3 gives the full variable domain: DTGVSQNPRHKITKRGQNVTFRCDPISEHNRLYWYRQTLGQGPEFLTYFQNEAQLEKSRLLSDRFSAERPKGSFSTLEIQRTEQGDSAMYLCASSLVRGPYNEQFFGPGTRLTVL.